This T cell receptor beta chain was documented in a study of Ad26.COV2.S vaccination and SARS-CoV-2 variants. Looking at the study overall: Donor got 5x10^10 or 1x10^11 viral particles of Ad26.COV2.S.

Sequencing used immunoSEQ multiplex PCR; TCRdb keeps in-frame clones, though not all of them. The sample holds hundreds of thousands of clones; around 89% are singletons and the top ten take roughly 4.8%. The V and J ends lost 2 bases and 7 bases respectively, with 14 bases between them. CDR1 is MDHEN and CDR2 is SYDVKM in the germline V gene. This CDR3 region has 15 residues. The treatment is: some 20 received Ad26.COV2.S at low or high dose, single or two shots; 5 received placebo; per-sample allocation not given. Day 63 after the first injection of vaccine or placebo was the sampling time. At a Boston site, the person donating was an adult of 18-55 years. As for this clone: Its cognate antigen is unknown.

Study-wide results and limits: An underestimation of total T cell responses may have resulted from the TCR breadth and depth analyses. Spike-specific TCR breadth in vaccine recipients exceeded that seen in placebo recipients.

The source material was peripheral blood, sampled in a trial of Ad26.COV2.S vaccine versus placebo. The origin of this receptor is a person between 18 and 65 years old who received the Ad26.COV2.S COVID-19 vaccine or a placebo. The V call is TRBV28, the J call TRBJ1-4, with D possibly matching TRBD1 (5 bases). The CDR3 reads CASSLVGEGSEKLFF. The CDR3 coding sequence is TGTGCCAGCAGTTTAGTGGGAGAGGGGAGTGAAAAACTGTTTTTT. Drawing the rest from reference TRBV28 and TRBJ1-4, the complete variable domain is DVKVTQSSRYLVKRTGEKVFLECVQDMDHENMFWYRQDPGLGLRLIYFSYDVKMKEKGDIPEGYSVSREKKERFSLILESASTNQTSMYLCASSLVGEGSEKLFFGSGTQLSVL.